This TCR beta chain was recorded in a study of PD-1 blockade in classical Hodgkin lymphoma. TCRdb's copy holds only in-frame clones and misses some; the assay was immunoSEQ multiplex PCR. Among around 28,000 clones listed, 60% to 75% were seen once. The V end was cut by 1 base, the J end by 0 bases, with 4 bases between. Germline loops: CDR1 MGHRA, CDR2 YSYEKL. This CDR3 contains 15 residues. Patients all relapsed after autologous stem cell transplantation, and there was variation in brentuximab vedotin exposure. V and J are TRBV4-1 and TRBJ2-6; D remains unclear. The sequence was obtained from a human donor with classical Hodgkin lymphoma. The source was peripheral blood mononuclear cells (PBMCs), collected before the second cycle of nivolumab. In DNA form, the CDR3 reads TGCGCCAGCAGCCAAGCCACCTCTGGGGCCAACGTCCTGACTTTC. Amino acid sequence: CASSQATSGANVLTF.